A single sample is the source of the 29 T cell receptor beta chains below, sequenced in a study of early T cells in non-severe SARS-CoV-2 infection. TCRdb ran MiXCR on the 5' RACE reads and lists one entry per CDR3 protein. This sample has tens of thousands of distinct CDR3 sequences, with around 6% found just once. Sequenced material: whole blood. These receptors originate from an adult who was a healthcare worker with PCR-confirmed SARS-CoV-2 infection or an uninfected control (not recorded which).

This clonotype was seen at least ten times. The rearrangement links TRBV12-3 or TRBV12-4 to TRBJ2-2; D not resolved. With 6 bases removed from V and 1 base from J, the gap between germline ends came to 9 bases. The CDR3 consists of 14 residues. The CDR3 bases are TGTGCCAGCAGACTGGACGTGAACACCGGGGAGCTGTTTTTT. This translates into CASRLDVNTGELFF.

This chain uses TRBV3-1 with TRBJ1-6; TRBD1 might be the D (6 bases). V was pared by 8 bases and J by 10 bases, with 21 bases between. This CDR3 is 15 amino acids long. CDR1 and CDR2 (germline): LGHDT, YNNKEL (reference sequence). The CDR3 loop is CASAPHPLQGSPLHF. CDR3 in DNA: TGTGCCAGCGCACCGCACCCCCTACAGGGATCACCCCTCCACTTT. Supplemented by reference TRBV3-1 and TRBJ1-6, the full variable domain reads DTAVSQTPKYLVTQMGNDKSIKCEQNLGHDTMYWYKQDSKKFLKIMFSYNNKELIINETVPNRFSPKSPDKAHLNLHINSLELGDSAVYFCASAPHPLQGSPLHFGNGTRLTVT.

This clonotype was observed at least ten times. This chain uses TRBV4-1 with TRBJ1-2; D call uncertain. With 1 base removed from V and 5 bases from J, the gap between germline ends came to 11 bases. Germline V gene sequence: CDR1 MGHRA, CDR2 YSYEKL. The CDR3 spans 14 residues. DNA of the CDR3: TGCGCCAGCAGCCAAGGGCAGGCAATGTATGGCTACACCTTC. Its translation is CASSQGQAMYGYTF.

This clonotype showed up many times. The V call is TRBV27, the J call TRBJ1-1; D is unclear. Germline V gives CDR1 MNHEY, CDR2 SMNVEV (reference sequence). This CDR3 has 14 residues. The ends were cut back, 0 bases at V and 2 bases at J, with 7 bases in the middle. CDR3 DNA: TGTGCCAGCAGTTTATCGTCCGCCAACACTGAAGCTTTCTTT. It encodes CASSLSSANTEAFF.

This chain uses TRBV7-6 with TRBJ1-5, with D possibly being TRBD1 (5 bases). V was clipped by 0 bases and J by 6 bases, with 6 bases between them. CDR3 length: 13 residues. CDR1 and CDR2 (germline): SGHVS, FNYEAQ. CDR3 bases: TGTGCCAGCAGCTTAGCGGGGCCTCAGCCCCAGCATTTT. Protein: CASSLAGPQPQHF.

This clonotype came up a few times. The rearrangement uses TRBV7-3 and TRBJ2-3; D perhaps matches TRBD1 (5 bases). Deletions cut 2 bases from V and 3 bases from J, with 12 bases between. CDR3 length: 15 amino acids. Germline CDR1 is SGHTA and CDR2 is FQGTGA. The CDR3 is CASSLQGRVTDTQYF. In DNA form, the CDR3 reads TGTGCCAGCAGCTTACAGGGAAGGGTGACAGATACGCAGTATTTT.

The chain couples TRBV4-3 to TRBJ2-2; 10 positions agree with TRBD2. The germline V gene has CDR1 LGHNA and CDR2 YSLEER. V was clipped by 3 bases and J by 2 bases; unmatched bases: 6. This CDR3 has 17 residues. The CDR3 region has the DNA TGCGCCAGCAGCCAGTGGCTAGCGGGGGCTAACACCGGGGAGCTGTTTTTT. Its translation: CASSQWLAGANTGELFF.

This rearrangement joins TRBV7-2 to TRBJ1-2, with D possibly matching TRBD1 (5 bases). The CDR3 is 14 residues long. Trimming took 6 bases from V and 1 from J, leaving 12 bases between them. The germline gives CDR1 SGHTA, CDR2 FQGNSA. The CDR3 here is CASRTGGGNYGYTF. The CDR3 DNA reads as TGTGCCAGCAGGACGGGGGGTGGTAACTATGGCTACACCTTC.

The V call is TRBV10-2, the J call TRBJ2-7; 11 nucleotides match TRBD2. Trimming removed 6 bases from V and 1 base from J; junction bases left unmatched: 5. The V gene's germline CDR1 is WSHSY and CDR2 SAAADI. This CDR3 spans 15 amino acids. CDR3 residues: CASREGLADSYEQYF. CDR3 DNA sequence: TGCGCCAGCAGGGAGGGACTAGCGGATTCCTACGAGCAGTACTTC.

This clonotype appeared many times. The chain employs TRBV4-1 and TRBJ1-2, with 8 bases lining up with TRBD1. Germline V gene lookup returns CDR1 MGHRA and CDR2 YSYEKL. V dropped 4 bases and J dropped 4; count of bases not matched to a gene: 8. The CDR3 has 15 amino acids. CDR3 protein: CASSLGTGGSYGYTF. CDR3 bases: TGCGCCAGCAGCCTAGGGACAGGCGGGAGCTATGGCTACACCTTC.

This clonotype was detected many times. The chain joins TRBV12-3 or TRBV12-4 to TRBJ1-1; 10 bases are shared with TRBD1. CDR3 size: 13 residues. Trimming at V came to 4 bases and at J to 7 bases, leaving 3 bases not matched to a gene. The CDR3 nucleotides read TGTGCCAGCAGTTCCGGACAGGGGGATGAAGCTTTCTTT. It encodes CASSSGQGDEAFF.

This clonotype was counted ten times or more. This chain links TRBV15 with TRBJ2-4, with TRBD2 matching over 15 bases. The CDR3 loop spans 14 amino acids. Unmatched junction bases numbered 1, after V lost 4 bases and J lost 9 bases. Germline CDR1 is LNHNV and CDR2 is YYDKDF (reference sequence). As DNA, the CDR3 is TGTGCCACCAGCACGGGACTAGCGGGGGGCATTCAGTACTTC. Protein sequence: CATSTGLAGGIQYF.

This clonotype was picked up many times. The genes are TRBV20-1 and TRBJ2-7; TRBD2 aligns across 7 bases. V lost 6 bases to trimming and J lost 2 bases; unmatched junction nucleotides: 10. CDR1 is DFQATT, CDR2 SNEGSKA, per germline (reference sequence). The CDR3 sequence is 14 residues long. The CDR3, as DNA: TGCAGTGCAATACCCGGGACTACAACCTACGAGCAGTACTTC. Protein sequence: CSAIPGTTTYEQYF.

This clonotype was picked up many times. The gene calls are TRBV12-3 or TRBV12-4 and TRBJ1-5, with D tentatively TRBD1 (5 bases). Trimming stripped 1 base from V and 6 bases from J, with 16 bases between. This CDR3 spans 16 amino acids. In DNA, the CDR3 is TGTGCCAGCAGTTTAGGACGGGGGGTATCAAGTCAGCCCCAGCATTTT. This codes for CASSLGRGVSSQPQHF.

The V gene is TRBV3-1, the J gene TRBJ1-6; D not resolved. The CDR3 consists of 13 residues. With 0 bases removed from V and 10 bases from J, the gap between germline ends came to 7 bases. CDR1 and CDR2 from the germline V gene are LGHDT and YNNKEL (reference sequence). CDR3 nucleotide sequence: TGTGCCAGCAGCCAAGATTTCCGATCACCCCTCCACTTT. This sequence encodes CASSQDFRSPLHF.

This clonotype was found many times. The chain recombines TRBV5-1 with TRBJ2-3; D gene ambiguous. V was shortened by 0 bases and J by 1 base, with 15 bases between the two germline ends. Germline V gene sequence: CDR1 SGHRS, CDR2 YFSETQ. The CDR3 has 17 amino acids. The CDR3 DNA reads as TGCGCCAGCAGCTTGGGTGGACGGAGCGCTGGCACAGATACGCAGTATTTT. Translating it yields CASSLGGRSAGTDTQYF.

In its sample, this clonotype was seen many times. The gene calls are TRBV29-1 and TRBJ1-3; maybe TRBD1 (5 bases). V lost 4 bases and J lost 4, with 11 bases in between. The germline gives CDR1 SQVTM, CDR2 ANQGSEA. The CDR3 sequence is 13 residues long. The chain's CDR3 is CSVVGGGGNTIYF. The CDR3 DNA follows: TGCAGCGTTGTCGGGGGAGGCGGAAACACCATATATTTT.

This clonotype occurred many times. J is TRBJ2-3 and V is TRBV7-2, with a possible D match to TRBD2 (6 bases). V lost 5 bases and J 4 bases, leaving 16 bases between the germline ends. The CDR3 loop spans 15 amino acids. The germline V gene encodes CDR1 SGHTA and CDR2 FQGNSA. The DNA of the CDR3 is TGTGCCAGCAGCGTTAGGAGGGGTGGGGCAGATACGCAGTATTTT. It codes for CASSVRRGGADTQYF.

In its sample, this clonotype was seen many times. V and J are TRBV13 and TRBJ2-7; 12 nucleotides align to TRBD1. Trimming took 4 bases from V and 5 from J; bases not matched to a gene: 6. Germline V gene lookup returns CDR1 PRHDT and CDR2 FYEKMQ (reference sequence). This CDR3 is built from 15 residues. CDR3 nucleotides: TGTGCCAGCAGCTCTCCGGGACAGGGGGCTGACGAGCAGTACTTC. This gives the protein CASSSPGQGADEQYF.

The sample holds a few counts of this clonotype. The chain is built from TRBV6-1 and TRBJ2-3, with TRBD2 matching 9 bases. Unmatched junction bases numbered 10, after V lost 6 bases and J lost 3 bases. Looked up from germline, CDR1 is MNHNS and CDR2 is SASEGT. The length of the CDR3 is 16 residues. The CDR3 loop is CASRVPGLAVTDTQYF. In DNA form, the CDR3 reads TGTGCCAGCAGAGTGCCGGGACTAGCCGTGACAGATACGCAGTATTTT.

This clonotype has more than one count but fewer than ten. This chain joins TRBV7-2 and TRBJ2-1; possible D gene TRBD2, 6 bases. Germline V lookup: CDR1 SGHTA, CDR2 FQGNSA. Between the trimmed V and J ends, which lost 5 bases and 9 bases, there was a span of 14 bases. The CDR3 has 13 residues. For the CDR3, the DNA is TGTGCCAGCAGCCTAAGCGGGTATAGTGAGCAGTTCTTC. It is translated as CASSLSGYSEQFF.

A word on this clonotype: At one end, the junction sequence differs from germline, possibly due to a read error. This chain connects TRBV3-1 to TRBJ2-5; 7 bases map to TRBD2. The CDR3 has 17 amino acids. Germline V CDR1 and CDR2: LGHDT, YNNKEL (reference sequence). The DNA for the CDR3 is TGTGACAGCAGCCAAGGTGATGCGGCGGGAGATAGGGAGACCCAGTACTTC. It yields the protein CDSSQGDAAGDRETQYF.

The chain links TRBV20-1 to TRBJ1-5, with D tentatively TRBD1 (5 bases). Germline V gene lookup returns CDR1 DFQATT and CDR2 SNEGSKA (reference sequence). The germline V and J ends were trimmed by 5 bases and 8 bases, with 10 bases remaining between them. The CDR3 sequence is 11 residues long. CDR3 nucleotide sequence: TGCAGTGCTGCCGGGGGGGAGCCCCAGCATTTT. Translation: CSAAGGEPQHF.

This clonotype appeared many times. The chain joins TRBV5-1 to TRBJ2-7, with D tentatively TRBD2 (6 bases). Germline CDR1 is SGHRS and CDR2 is YFSETQ. CDR3 length: 12 residues. V lost 1 base to trimming and J lost 6 bases, with 8 bases between them. CDR3 DNA sequence: TGCGCCAGCAGCTTGCCAGCGGGCGAGCAGTACTTC. Encoded protein: CASSLPAGEQYF.

This clonotype showed up many times. This chain joins TRBV10-3 and TRBJ2-7, with 10 bases matching TRBD2. This CDR3 is built from 16 residues. The J segment lost 2 bases and the V segment lost 5 bases, leaving 9 bases of the junction unmatched. In germline, CDR1 is ENHRY, CDR2 SYGVKD. In nucleotides, the CDR3 is TGTGCCATCAGTTCCTATAGCGGGGGGACCACCTACGAGCAGTACTTC. Residues: CAISSYSGGTTYEQYF.

At least ten counts were recorded for this clonotype. This chain uses TRBV20-1 with TRBJ2-1, with 10 bases matching TRBD1. The CDR3 length is 15 residues. The V and J ends lost 3 bases and 7 bases, in that order; junction bases with no gene match: 9. Germline V gene data show CDR1 as DFQATT and CDR2 as SNEGSKA (reference sequence). Written as DNA, the CDR3 is TGCAGTGCTAGCCACTCGAGGACAGGGGGAAATGAGCAGTTCTTC. This codes for CSASHSRTGGNEQFF.

This clonotype was counted at least ten times. This chain uses TRBV27 with TRBJ2-3; a weak D match, TRBD1 (7 bases). The CDR3 is 14 residues long. V lost 6 bases and J lost 2, with 12 bases in between. Germline CDR1 MNHEY, CDR2 SMNVEV (reference sequence). Here the CDR3 reads CASRAGQFTDTQYF. The CDR3 DNA is TGTGCCAGCAGGGCGGGACAGTTCACAGATACGCAGTATTTT.

The sample holds many counts of this clonotype. The chain is built from TRBV3-1 and TRBJ1-2; D is unresolved. The CDR3 is made up of 14 amino acids. With 4 bases removed from V and 4 bases from J, the gap between germline ends came to 13 bases. The germline gives CDR1 LGHDT, CDR2 YNNKEL (reference sequence). The DNA of the CDR3 is TGTGCCAGCAGCCCCACCGCAATGGCCTATGGCTACACCTTC. Translation gives CASSPTAMAYGYTF. Combining the CDR3 with reference TRBV3-1 and TRBJ1-2 gives the whole variable domain DTAVSQTPKYLVTQMGNDKSIKCEQNLGHDTMYWYKQDSKKFLKIMFSYNNKELIINETVPNRFSPKSPDKAHLNLHINSLELGDSAVYFCASSPTAMAYGYTFGSGTRLTVV.

This clonotype was seen repeatedly, ten times or more. The V gene is TRBV4-3, the J gene TRBJ2-1; D not resolved. The CDR3 contains 17 residues. V was pared by 4 bases and J by 0 bases, with 16 bases between. Germline V gene data show CDR1 as LGHNA and CDR2 as YSLEER. Written as DNA, the CDR3 is TGCGCCAGCAGCCCCAAGATAGGCTGGAGCTCCTACAATGAGCAGTTCTTC. It encodes CASSPKIGWSSYNEQFF.